One sample yielded the 17 T cell receptor beta chains listed below, sequenced in a study of T cells in localized non-small cell lung cancer. This table comes from immunoSEQ multiplex PCR, and its TCRdb copy is limited to in-frame clones, with some not included. Of 5,200 or so clones listed, about 33% are singletons. The source material was lung tumor tissue, sampled before any cancer treatment. The origin of the receptors is a female donor at least 60 years old with stage I lung adenocarcinoma.

This clone is labeled as medium-sized (0.01 to 0.1%). The chain joins TRBV28 to TRBJ1-6; D is perhaps TRBD1 (5 bases). The CDR3 is 17 amino acids. Deletions cut 7 bases from V and 8 bases from J, with 24 bases between. Germline V gene lookup returns CDR1 MDHEN and CDR2 SYDVKM. DNA of the CDR3: TGTGCCAGCACGACCCCTGGGTGGGGCGGGGGATATTCACCCCTCCACTTT. Translation gives CASTTPGWGGGYSPLHF.

The rearrangement links TRBV30 to TRBJ1-2; D perhaps matches TRBD1 (5 bases). The germline V gene has CDR1 GTSNPN and CDR2 SVGIG (reference sequence). The CDR3 consists of 12 residues. V was shortened by 5 bases and J by 4 bases, with 11 bases between the two germline ends. CDR3 residues: CAWAGIGYGYTF. CDR3 coding DNA: TGTGCCTGGGCAGGGATTGGCTATGGCTACACCTTC.

The V gene is TRBV10-2, the J gene TRBJ1-1; 9 bases line up with TRBD1. From germline, CDR1 is WSHSY and CDR2 SAAADI. The CDR3 has 15 amino acids. Losses at the gene ends were 5 bases for V and 3 bases for J; bases not matched to a gene: 7. CDR3 amino acids: CASSHPGQGDTEAFF. The CDR3 DNA is TGCGCCAGCAGTCATCCGGGACAGGGTGACACTGAAGCTTTCTTT.

This clone has just a few counts. The gene calls are TRBV19 and TRBJ1-1; 8 bases line up with TRBD1. Germline lookup yields CDR1 LNHDA and CDR2 SQIVND (reference sequence). V gave up 1 base and J gave up 3 bases; unmatched junction bases: 1. The CDR3 is made up of 14 amino acids. The CDR3 sequence: CASSIGQGYTEAFF. As DNA, the CDR3 is TGTGCCAGTAGTATAGGACAGGGGTACACTGAAGCTTTCTTT.

This clone was counted only a few times. This chain connects TRBV11-3 to TRBJ1-1, with 10 bases fitting TRBD1. Germline lookup yields CDR1 SGHNT and CDR2 YENEEA. The CDR3 contains 14 residues. Germline trimming cut 4 bases from V and 4 bases from J; bases unmatched to any gene: 3. The CDR3 region has the DNA TGTGCCAGCAGCTCCCGGACAGGGGGCACTGAAGCTTTCTTT. It yields the protein CASSSRTGGTEAFF.

This clone was seen once. The rearrangement links TRBV23-1 to TRBJ2-2, with 7 bases lining up with TRBD1. TRBV23-1 falls under the ORF class, with uncertain function. V was clipped by 6 bases and J by 1 base; unmatched bases: 5. There are 15 residues in the CDR3. CDR3 in DNA: TGCGCCAGCAGCCCCGGGACAGTGAACACCGGGGAGCTGTTTTTT. Translation gives CASSPGTVNTGELFF.

The chain combines TRBV6-8 with TRBJ1-6; a possible D gene is TRBD1 (6 bases). CDR1 and CDR2 from the germline V gene are MNHGY and SAAAGT. Between the trimmed V and J ends, which lost 11 bases and 10 bases, there was a span of 27 bases. CDR3 length: 16 amino acids. The CDR3 DNA sequence: TGTGCCTCCCAAGGAGGGGGGAGCACCTATACGTCACCCCTCCACTTT. Its translation: CASQGGGSTYTSPLHF.

This clone occurred a few times. The chain couples TRBV6-8 to TRBJ2-5, with D tentatively TRBD1 (5 bases). Germline loops: CDR1 MNHGY, CDR2 SAAAGT. The V and J ends lost 2 bases and 4 bases respectively, with 17 bases between them. This CDR3 comprises 16 residues. The CDR3 DNA follows: TGTGCCAGCAGTTACCTGGGGCGCCTCGATCGAGAGACCCAGTACTTC. Translation: CASSYLGRLDRETQYF.

By proportion, this clone is medium-sized. This rearrangement joins TRBV11-3 to TRBJ2-1; D is unresolved. Germline V lookup: CDR1 SGHNT, CDR2 YENEEA. Trimming stripped 0 bases from V and 8 bases from J, with 11 bases between. This CDR3 contains 14 residues. CDR3 DNA: TGTGCCAGCAGCTTAGACGGGCCCCTCGATGAGCAGTTCTTC. Amino acid sequence: CASSLDGPLDEQFF. The full variable domain, with the rest looked up from reference TRBV11-3 and TRBJ2-1, is EAGVVQSPRYKIIEKKQPVAFWCNPISGHNTLYWYLQNLGQGPELLIRYENEEAVDDSQLPKDRFSAERLKGVDSTLKIQPAELGDSAVYLCASSLDGPLDEQFFGPGTRLTVL.

The chain couples TRBV28 to TRBJ2-4; no definite D call. Germline V gives CDR1 MDHEN, CDR2 SYDVKM. V was clipped by 2 bases and J by 1 base, with 0 bases between them. The CDR3 is 12 amino acids. The CDR3 nucleotides are TGTGCCAGCAGTTTAGCCAAAAACATTCAGTACTTC. It specifies CASSLAKNIQYF.

This chain uses TRBV18 with TRBJ2-3; D might be TRBD2 (6 bases). Germline V gene sequence: CDR1 KGHSH, CDR2 LQKENI. CDR3 size: 15 residues. V was shortened by 3 bases and J by 8 bases, with 18 bases between the two germline ends. As DNA, the CDR3 is TGTGCCAGCTCACCCAAGACTAGTACTCTCCCTACGCAGTATTTT. Protein product: CASSPKTSTLPTQYF.

V is TRBV19 and J is TRBJ2-7; D could derive from TRBD1 or TRBD2 (6 bases each). Germline CDR1 and CDR2: LNHDA and SQIVND (reference sequence). V lost 6 bases and J lost 0, with 12 bases in between. The CDR3 extends over 14 amino acids. CDR3 protein: CASRRGGNSYEQYF. The CDR3 nucleotides read TGTGCCAGTAGACGAGGGGGGAACTCCTACGAGCAGTACTTC.

This clone has more than one count but fewer than ten. The chain links TRBV11-3 to TRBJ2-3; D is unclear. V gave up 0 bases and J gave up 3 bases, with 10 bases separating them. The CDR3 has 15 residues. Germline-derived CDR1 and CDR2 are SGHNT and YENEEA. CDR3 amino acids: CASSLDGAHTDTQYF. Written as DNA, the CDR3 is TGTGCCAGCAGCTTAGATGGAGCCCATACAGATACGCAGTATTTT.

This clone was picked up a small number of times. J is TRBJ1-1 and V is TRBV30; perhaps TRBD1 as D (5 bases). V dropped 0 bases and J dropped 7 bases, with 12 bases sitting between them. The CDR3 has 13 amino acids. CDR1 GTSNPN and CDR2 SVGIG come from the germline V gene (reference sequence). The CDR3 DNA sequence: TGTGCCTGGAGTGTTCGGCAGGGCCTTGAAGCTTTCTTT. Its translation: CAWSVRQGLEAFF.

By its share, this clone is medium-sized. This chain joins TRBV10-3 and TRBJ1-1; no clear D. The V end lost 2 bases, the J end lost 1 base, and 8 bases lay between the germline ends. CDR1 is ENHRY, CDR2 SYGVKD, per germline. The CDR3 length is 14 residues. The CDR3 protein is CAISERQKNTEAFF. As DNA, the CDR3 is TGTGCCATCAGTGAGCGGCAGAAGAACACTGAAGCTTTCTTT.

The chain combines TRBV6-8 with TRBJ1-1; a possible D gene is TRBD1 (5 bases). The CDR3 length is 15 residues. CDR1 is MNHGY, CDR2 SAAAGT, per germline. V gave up 0 bases and J gave up 4 bases, with 12 bases separating them. The CDR3 DNA follows: TGTGCCAGCAGTTACTCAAGGGGAGGTGGCACTGAAGCTTTCTTT. It is translated as CASSYSRGGGTEAFF.

In its sample, this clone is medium-sized. The chain joins TRBV11-3 to TRBJ1-6; D not resolved. The CDR3 runs to 14 residues. Germline CDR1 and CDR2: SGHNT and YENEEA. With 3 bases removed from V and 7 bases from J, the gap between germline ends came to 10 bases. This chain's CDR3 is CASSLKAGNSPLHF. The CDR3 DNA is TGTGCCAGCAGCTTGAAGGCCGGAAATTCACCCCTCCACTTT.